These T cell receptor beta chains were read from a single sample in a study of blood T cell repertoires in COVID-19. Sequenced by immunoSEQ multiplex PCR; TCRdb stores in-frame clones only, minus some. In the table there are fewer than 200,000 clones, just over 85% of which are singletons. What was sequenced was PBMCs or T cells enriched from blood (not recorded which). The receptors stem from a woman aged 18-30 years who had recovered from COVID-19. CDR3s include the opening cysteine and the closing phenylalanine or tryptophan. The order of the fields is clone size, J gene, V gene, D gene, CDR3 protein, CDR3 DNA. A D gene is named only where the DNA matches it firmly. The listing skips clone size in some rows; elsewhere it reads once, few, many or a size class.

>.|TRBJ2-3|TRBV15|TRBD2
CATSRGDSGRGTDTQYF
TGTGCCACCAGCAGAGGCGATAGCGGGAGGGGCACAGATACGCAGTATTTT
>.|TRBJ1-6|TRBV4-3|TRBD1
CASSQVLAGTGLSPLHF
TGCGCCAGCAGCCAAGTACTCGCCGGGACAGGGCTTTCACCCCTCCACTTT
>.|TRBJ2-1|TRBV11-2|TRBD1
CASSPGQPSYNEQFF
TGTGCCAGCAGCCCGGGACAGCCCTCCTACAATGAGCAGTTCTTC
>once|TRBJ1-1|TRBV12-3/TRBV12-4|.
CASSLAQGSEAFF
TGTGCCAGCAGTTTAGCGCAGGGATCTGAAGCTTTCTTT
>.|TRBJ2-5|TRBV5-4|TRBD2
CASSPGGGDQETQYF
TGTGCCAGCAGCCCGGGAGGGGGGGACCAAGAGACCCAGTACTTC
>.|TRBJ2-3|TRBV11-2|TRBD2
CASSLTPTSGNRDTQYF
TGTGCCAGCAGCTTAACTCCGACTAGCGGGAACAGGGATACGCAGTATTTT
>.|TRBJ1-1|TRBV30|.
CAWSVRSGVGEAFF
TGTGCCTGGAGTGTACGGTCGGGGGTAGGTGAAGCTTTCTTT
>once|TRBJ2-7|TRBV7-2|.
CASSSDGGRVYEQYF
TGTGCCAGCAGCTCCGACGGGGGGCGCGTCTACGAGCAGTACTTC
>.|TRBJ2-3|TRBV5-1|.
CASSSTGTETDTQYF
TGCGCCAGCAGCTCAACCGGGACTGAAACAGATACGCAGTATTTT
>once|TRBJ2-7|TRBV2|TRBD2
CASNKAGGGDEQYF
TGTGCCAGCAATAAAGCGGGAGGCGGGGACGAGCAGTACTTC
>.|TRBJ2-1|TRBV11-2|.
CASSTGGSSYNEQFF
TGTGCCAGCAGCACTGGAGGGAGCTCCTACAATGAGCAGTTCTTC
>.|TRBJ1-2|TRBV14|.
CASSQQGPVGGYTF
TGTGCCAGCAGCCAGCAGGGGCCTGTGGGTGGCTACACCTTC
>.|TRBJ2-3|TRBV7-6|TRBD1
CASSITGGAGSDTQYF
TGTGCCAGCAGCATCACAGGGGGCGCGGGGTCAGATACGCAGTATTTT
>.|TRBJ2-2|TRBV4-3|.
CASSQGSSWDTGELFF
TGCGCCAGCAGCCAAGGTTCTAGTTGGGACACCGGGGAGCTGTTTTTT
>.|TRBJ2-4|TRBV15|.
CATSRGLKNIQYF
TGTGCCACCAGCAGAGGACTAAAAAACATTCAGTACTTC
>few|TRBJ2-7|TRBV20-1|TRBD2
CSASEREPYEQYF
TGCAGTGCTAGTGAGCGGGAGCCCTACGAGCAGTACTTC
>.|TRBJ2-7|TRBV2|TRBD2
CASSDRLASEQYF
TGTGCCAGCAGTGACAGACTAGCTTCCGAGCAGTACTTC
>.|TRBJ1-1|TRBV6-2/TRBV6-3|.
CASSYSPRDIWLMNTEAFF
TGTGCCAGCAGTTACTCCCCCCGGGACATTTGGCTGATGAACACTGAAGCTTTCTTT
>.|TRBJ1-1|TRBV18|.
CASSPGIGSHTEAFF
TGTGCCAGCTCACCGGGTATAGGGAGTCACACTGAAGCTTTCTTT
>.|TRBJ1-2|TRBV4-3|TRBD1
CASSQDRQGYYGYTF
TGCGCCAGCAGCCAAGATAGACAGGGGTACTATGGCTACACCTTC
>.|TRBJ2-1|TRBV12-3/TRBV12-4|.
CASSFGVNEQFF
TGTGCCAGCAGTTTCGGTGTCAATGAGCAGTTCTTC
>.|TRBJ1-2|TRBV28|.
CASSLNGGRRGYTF
TGTGCCAGCAGTTTAAACGGGGGGCGTAGGGGCTACACCTTC
>.|TRBJ1-5|TRBV6-5|TRBD1
CASTGQGPREPQHF
TGTGCCAGCACCGGACAGGGGCCCAGGGAGCCCCAGCATTTT
>.|TRBJ1-1|TRBV19|.
CASGTTSNQNTEAFF
TGTGCCAGTGGGACAACAAGCAACCAGAACACTGAAGCTTTCTTT
>.|TRBJ1-1|TRBV16|.
CASSQGAANTEAFF
TGTGCCAGCAGTCAAGGGGCGGCGAACACTGAAGCTTTCTTT
>.|TRBJ1-1|TRBV19|.
CASSPERQMNTEAFF
TGTGCCAGTAGTCCTGAGAGACAAATGAACACTGAAGCTTTCTTT
>.|TRBJ2-4|TRBV28|.
CASSFWFAPQHPGGGNIQYF
TGTGCCAGCAGTTTCTGGTTTGCGCCTCAACACCCAGGAGGAGGGAACATTCAGTACTTC
>.|TRBJ1-3|TRBV6-6|TRBD1
CASSRGQGGGFSGNTIYF
TGTGCCAGCAGCCGAGGACAGGGAGGAGGGTTCTCTGGAAACACCATATATTTT
>.|TRBJ2-7|TRBV7-9|.
CASSTPARAPGEQYF
TGTGCCAGCAGCACCCCCGCCAGGGCCCCAGGGGAGCAGTACTTC
>once|TRBJ1-1|TRBV5-4|.
CASSLNGGAVTEAFF
TGTGCCAGCAGCTTGAACGGAGGGGCTGTCACTGAAGCTTTCTTT
>.|TRBJ2-7|TRBV29-1|TRBD2
CSVLARGVDVKQYF
TGCAGCGTTTTAGCGCGGGGGGTAGATGTGAAGCAGTACTTC
>.|TRBJ1-1|TRBV5-5|.
CASSLAKFEDMNTEAFF
TGTGCCAGCAGCTTGGCCAAGTTCGAGGACATGAACACTGAAGCTTTCTTT
>few|TRBJ2-7|TRBV11-2|TRBD1
CASSLSRDSYYEQYF
TGTGCCAGCAGCTTGAGTCGGGACAGTTACTACGAGCAGTACTTC
>.|TRBJ1-2|TRBV6-6|.
CASSFRRPEDYGYTF
TGTGCCAGCAGTTTTCGACGGCCCGAGGACTATGGCTACACCTTC
>.|TRBJ2-5|TRBV11-2|TRBD1
CASSRETGGAVETQYF
TGTGCCAGCAGCCGGGAGACAGGGGGCGCAGTAGAGACCCAGTACTTC
>.|TRBJ1-4|TRBV4-1|TRBD1
CASSQLITGGGNEKLFF
TGCGCCAGCAGCCAACTGATCACAGGGGGAGGCAATGAAAAACTGTTTTTT
>.|TRBJ2-7|TRBV20-1|TRBD2
CSASGVAGVYEQYF
TGCAGTGCTAGTGGTGTAGCGGGAGTGTACGAGCAGTACTTC
>.|TRBJ1-5|TRBV28|.
CASKRDGFNQPQHF
TGTGCCAGCAAGCGGGACGGATTCAATCAGCCCCAGCATTTT
>.|TRBJ1-1|TRBV10-3|.
CAINPSGGDTEAFF
TGTGCCATCAACCCGAGTGGAGGGGACACTGAAGCTTTCTTT
>.|TRBJ2-7|TRBV6-6|TRBD2
CASRRKQTSGITYEQYF
TGTGCCAGCAGGCGAAAACAAACTAGCGGGATCACCTACGAGCAGTACTTC
>.|TRBJ2-3|TRBV28|.
CASSPTLGVTDTQYF
TGTGCCAGCAGTCCCACGTTGGGCGTCACAGATACGCAGTATTTT
>.|TRBJ1-1|TRBV10-3|TRBD1
CATTGQPNTEAFF
TGTGCCACCACGGGACAGCCGAACACTGAAGCTTTCTTT
>.|TRBJ2-7|TRBV9|.
CASSVGLQSYEQYF
TGTGCCAGCAGCGTAGGGTTACAATCCTACGAGCAGTACTTC
>few|TRBJ2-7|TRBV2|.
CASSEDPYYEQYF
TGTGCCAGCAGTGAAGATCCTTACTACGAGCAGTACTTC
>.|TRBJ2-7|TRBV28|.
CASSSWGWDTRDEQYF
TGTGCCAGCAGTTCCTGGGGTTGGGACACAAGGGACGAGCAGTACTTC
>.|TRBJ2-6|TRBV29-1|.
CSVISEPGANVLTF
TGCAGCGTAATCTCCGAGCCTGGGGCCAACGTCCTGACTTTC
>.|TRBJ1-6|TRBV19|TRBD1
CASSGTGMDSPLHF
TGTGCCAGTAGTGGGACAGGGATGGATTCACCCCTCCACTTT
>.|TRBJ1-2|TRBV28|.
CASSGPSQEAQQNYGYTF
TGTGCCAGCAGTGGGCCCTCGCAGGAGGCCCAACAAAACTATGGCTACACCTTC
>.|TRBJ1-1|TRBV18|TRBD1
CASSPTDRDAEAFF
TGTGCCAGCTCACCTACAGACAGGGACGCTGAAGCTTTCTTT
>.|TRBJ2-7|TRBV7-9|.
CASSLAGSTYEQYF
TGTGCCAGCAGCTTAGCTGGCTCAACCTACGAGCAGTACTTC
>.|TRBJ1-5|TRBV10-1|TRBD1
CASSEFRGIDQPQHF
TGCGCCAGCAGTGAGTTCAGGGGGATCGATCAGCCCCAGCATTTT
>once|TRBJ2-7|TRBV6-5|TRBD1
CASRGQGDSYEQYF
TGTGCCAGCAGGGGACAGGGGGATAGTTACGAGCAGTACTTC
>.|TRBJ1-2|TRBV6-1|TRBD1
CASSDWGQDGYTF
TGTGCCAGCAGTGATTGGGGACAGGATGGCTACACCTTC
>once|TRBJ2-7|TRBV18|TRBD2
CASSPFSGRAVVAEQYF
TGTGCCAGCTCACCGTTTAGCGGGAGGGCCGTCGTCGCCGAGCAGTACTTC
>.|TRBJ1-2|TRBV5-1|.
CASSLVLGAHGYTF
TGCGCCAGCAGCTTGGTGCTGGGGGCGCATGGCTACACCTTC